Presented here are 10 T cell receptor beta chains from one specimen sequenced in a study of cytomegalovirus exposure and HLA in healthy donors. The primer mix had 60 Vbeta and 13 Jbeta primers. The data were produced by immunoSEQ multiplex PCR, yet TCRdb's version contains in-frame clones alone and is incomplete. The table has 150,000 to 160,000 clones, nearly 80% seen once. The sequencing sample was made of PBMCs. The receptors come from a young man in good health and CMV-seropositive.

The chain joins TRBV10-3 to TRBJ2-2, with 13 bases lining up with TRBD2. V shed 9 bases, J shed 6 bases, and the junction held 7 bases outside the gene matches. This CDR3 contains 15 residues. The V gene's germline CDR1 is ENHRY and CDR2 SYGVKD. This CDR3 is CAIYGGLAGPGELFF. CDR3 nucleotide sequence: TGTGCCATTTATGGGGGACTAGCGGGACCCGGGGAGCTGTTTTTT.

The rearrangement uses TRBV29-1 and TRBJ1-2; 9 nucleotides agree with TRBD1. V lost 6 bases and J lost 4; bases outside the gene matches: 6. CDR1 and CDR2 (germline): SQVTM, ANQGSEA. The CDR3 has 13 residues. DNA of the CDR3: TGCAGCGTCCGACCGGGACAGGGCTATGGCTACACCTTC. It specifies CSVRPGQGYGYTF.

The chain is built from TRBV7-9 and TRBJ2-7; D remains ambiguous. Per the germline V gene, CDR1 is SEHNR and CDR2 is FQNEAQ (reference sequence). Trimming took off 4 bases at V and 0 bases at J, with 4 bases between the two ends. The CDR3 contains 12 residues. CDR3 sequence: CASSSVSYEQYF. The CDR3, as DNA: TGTGCCAGCAGCTCAGTCTCCTACGAGCAGTACTTC.

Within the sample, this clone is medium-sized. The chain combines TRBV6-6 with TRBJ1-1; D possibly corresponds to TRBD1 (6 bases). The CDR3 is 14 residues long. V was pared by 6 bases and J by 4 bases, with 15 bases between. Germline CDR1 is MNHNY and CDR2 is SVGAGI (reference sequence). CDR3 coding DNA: TGTGCCAGCAGCGGGGGGGCGGGAGGCACTGAAGCTTTCTTT. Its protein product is CASSGGAGGTEAFF.

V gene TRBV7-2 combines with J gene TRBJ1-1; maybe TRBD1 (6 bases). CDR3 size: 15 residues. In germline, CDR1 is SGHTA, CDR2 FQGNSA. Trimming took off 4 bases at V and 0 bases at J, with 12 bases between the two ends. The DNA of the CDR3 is TGTGCCAGCAGCTCAGAAGGACAGCTGAACACTGAAGCTTTCTTT. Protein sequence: CASSSEGQLNTEAFF.

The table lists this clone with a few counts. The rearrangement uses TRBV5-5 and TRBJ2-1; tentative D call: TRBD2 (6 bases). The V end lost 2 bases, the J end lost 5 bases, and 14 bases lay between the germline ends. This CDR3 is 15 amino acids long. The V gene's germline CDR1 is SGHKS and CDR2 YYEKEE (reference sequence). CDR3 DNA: TGTGCCAGCAGCTTTGGGGGAGGCCGAGACAATGAGCAGTTCTTC. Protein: CASSFGGGRDNEQFF.

CDR3: CASSSQGNLRETQYF. In DNA, the CDR3 is TGTGCCAGCAGCTCACAGGGTAACCTCCGGGAGACCCAGTACTTC. V gene TRBV7-3 combines with J gene TRBJ2-5, with D tentatively TRBD1 (6 bases). The CDR3 has 15 amino acids. The germline gives CDR1 SGHTA, CDR2 FQGTGA. V was trimmed by 4 bases and J by 5 bases, leaving 17 bases between them.

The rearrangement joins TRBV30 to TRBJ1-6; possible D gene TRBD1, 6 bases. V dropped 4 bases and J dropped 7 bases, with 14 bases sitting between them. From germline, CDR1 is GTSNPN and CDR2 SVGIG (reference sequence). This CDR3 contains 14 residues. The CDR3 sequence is CAWTPDRSNSPLHF. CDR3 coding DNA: TGTGCCTGGACCCCCGACAGGAGCAATTCACCCCTCCACTTT.

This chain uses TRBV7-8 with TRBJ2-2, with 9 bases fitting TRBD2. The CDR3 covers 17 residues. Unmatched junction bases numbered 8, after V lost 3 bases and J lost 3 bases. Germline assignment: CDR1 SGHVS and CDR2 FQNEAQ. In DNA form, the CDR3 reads TGTGCCAGCAGCTTTCCCCCTAGCGGGATGGACACCGGGGAGCTGTTTTTT. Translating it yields CASSFPPSGMDTGELFF. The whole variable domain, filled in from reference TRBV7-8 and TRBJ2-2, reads GAGVSQSPRYKVAKRGQDVALRCDPISGHVSLFWYQQALGQGPEFLTYFQNEAQLDKSGLPSDRFFAERPEGSVSTLKIQRTQQEDSAVYLCASSFPPSGMDTGELFFGEGSRLTVL.

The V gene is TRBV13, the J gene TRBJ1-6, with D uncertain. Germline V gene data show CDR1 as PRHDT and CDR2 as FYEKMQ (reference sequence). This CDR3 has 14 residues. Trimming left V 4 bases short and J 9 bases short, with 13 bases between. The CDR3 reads CASSSGGGGSPLHF. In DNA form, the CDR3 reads TGTGCCAGCAGCTCCGGCGGCGGAGGTTCACCCCTCCACTTT.